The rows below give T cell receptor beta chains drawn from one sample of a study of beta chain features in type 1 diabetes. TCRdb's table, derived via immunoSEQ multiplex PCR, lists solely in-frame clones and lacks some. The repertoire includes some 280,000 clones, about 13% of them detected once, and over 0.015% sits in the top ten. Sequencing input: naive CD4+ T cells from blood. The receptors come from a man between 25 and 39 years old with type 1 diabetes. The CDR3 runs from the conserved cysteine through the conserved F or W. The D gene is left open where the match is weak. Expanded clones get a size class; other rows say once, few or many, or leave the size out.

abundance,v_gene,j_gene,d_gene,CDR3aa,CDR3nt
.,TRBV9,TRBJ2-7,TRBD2,CASSTGTSVGEQYF,TGTGCCAGCAGCACGGGGACTAGCGTGGGCGAGCAGTACTTC
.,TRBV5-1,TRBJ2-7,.,CASSLGAGSYEQYF,TGCGCCAGCAGCTTGGGGGCGGGCTCCTACGAGCAGTACTTC
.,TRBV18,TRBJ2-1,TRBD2,CASSPLTSGRASNEQFF,TGTGCCAGCTCACCATTGACTAGCGGGAGGGCAAGTAATGAGCAGTTCTTC
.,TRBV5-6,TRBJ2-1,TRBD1,CASSLSRTGYNEQFF,TGTGCCAGCAGCTTGTCACGGACAGGATACAATGAGCAGTTCTTC
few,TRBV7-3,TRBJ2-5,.,CASSSGTQETQYF,TGTGCCAGCAGCTCCGGGACACAAGAGACCCAGTACTTC
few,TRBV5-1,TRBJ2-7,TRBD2,CASSPATIAGASYEQYF,TGCGCCAGCAGCCCGGCGACCATAGCGGGAGCTTCTTACGAGCAGTACTTC
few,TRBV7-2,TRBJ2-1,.,CASSLDPGYNEQFF,TGTGCCAGCAGCTTAGATCCGGGCTACAATGAGCAGTTCTTC
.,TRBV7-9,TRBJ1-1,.,CASSAGTQITEAFF,TGTGCCAGCAGCGCCGGGACACAAATCACTGAAGCTTTCTTT
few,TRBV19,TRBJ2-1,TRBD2,CASSIGPGLAGYNEQFF,TGTGCCAGTAGTATAGGACCGGGACTAGCGGGCTACAATGAGCAGTTCTTC
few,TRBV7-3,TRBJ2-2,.,CASSVTGNTGELFF,TGTGCCAGCAGCGTTACAGGGAACACCGGGGAGCTGTTTTTT